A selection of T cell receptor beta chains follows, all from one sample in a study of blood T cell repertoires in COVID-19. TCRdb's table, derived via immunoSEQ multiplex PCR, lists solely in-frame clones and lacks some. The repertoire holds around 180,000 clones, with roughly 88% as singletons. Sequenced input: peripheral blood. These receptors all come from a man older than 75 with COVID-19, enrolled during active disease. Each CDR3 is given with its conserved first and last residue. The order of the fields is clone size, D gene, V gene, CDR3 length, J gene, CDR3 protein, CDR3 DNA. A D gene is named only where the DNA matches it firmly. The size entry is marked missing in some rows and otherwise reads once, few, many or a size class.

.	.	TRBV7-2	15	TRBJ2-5	CASSLGTARVETQYF	TGTGCCAGCAGCTTAGGGACAGCTAGGGTAGAGACCCAGTACTTC
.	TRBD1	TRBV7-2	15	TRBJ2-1	CASLPGTGLNNEQFF	TGTGCCAGCTTACCCGGGACAGGGCTAAACAATGAGCAGTTCTTC
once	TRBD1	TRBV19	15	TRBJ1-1	CASSIEGAPNTEAFF	TGTGCCAGTAGTATTGAGGGGGCCCCGAACACTGAAGCTTTCTTT
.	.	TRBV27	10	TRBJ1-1	CASSFGEAFF	TGTGCCAGCAGTTTTGGCGAAGCTTTCTTT
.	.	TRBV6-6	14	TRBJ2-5	CASSYGQGLETQYF	TGTGCCAGCAGTTACGGGCAGGGTTTAGAGACCCAGTACTTC
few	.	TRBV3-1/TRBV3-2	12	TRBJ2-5	CATSQAQETQYF	TGTGCCACCTCACAGGCACAGGAGACCCAGTACTTC
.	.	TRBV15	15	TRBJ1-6	CATSSPRGGSSPLHF	TGTGCCACCAGCAGCCCTCGGGGGGGAAGTTCACCCCTCCACTTT
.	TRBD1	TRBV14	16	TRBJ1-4	CASSRLTGTVNEKLFF	TGTGCCAGCAGCCGTCTCACCGGGACAGTTAATGAAAAACTGTTTTTT
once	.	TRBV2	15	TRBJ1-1	CASSVRTAANTEAFF	TGTGCCAGCAGCGTTAGGACAGCGGCGAACACTGAAGCTTTCTTT
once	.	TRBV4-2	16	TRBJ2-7	CASSQVQAKGAYEQYF	TGTGCCAGCAGCCAAGTCCAAGCCAAGGGGGCCTACGAGCAGTACTTC
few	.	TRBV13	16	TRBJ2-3	CASSFQEGTELDTQYF	TGTGCCAGCAGCTTTCAGGAGGGCACCGAACTAGATACGCAGTATTTT
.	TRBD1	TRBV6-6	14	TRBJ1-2	CASSYLTTGDGYTF	TGTGCCAGCAGTTACCTCACGACAGGGGATGGCTACACCTTC
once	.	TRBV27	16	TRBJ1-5	CASSLFGRLNPQPQHF	TGTGCCAGCAGTTTATTTGGCAGGCTCAATCCTCAGCCCCAGCATTTT
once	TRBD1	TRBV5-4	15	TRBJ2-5	CASSQAPGGRETQYF	TGTGCCAGCAGCCAGGCCCCAGGGGGCCGGGAGACCCAGTACTTC
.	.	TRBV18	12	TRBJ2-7	CASSPTGTEQYF	TGTGCCAGCTCACCCACGGGGACAGAGCAGTACTTC
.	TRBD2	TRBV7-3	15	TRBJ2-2	CASKAGATNTGELFF	TGTGCCAGCAAAGCGGGGGCAACGAACACCGGGGAGCTGTTTTTT
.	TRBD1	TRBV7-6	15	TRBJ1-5	CASSPGTGGNQPQHF	TGTGCCAGCAGCCCGGGGACAGGCGGCAATCAGCCCCAGCATTTT
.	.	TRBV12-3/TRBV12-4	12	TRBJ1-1	CASTRGGTEAFF	TGTGCCAGCACCAGAGGGGGCACTGAAGCTTTCTTT
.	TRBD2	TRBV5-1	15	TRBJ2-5	CASSLDTSGGETQYF	TGCGCCAGCAGCTTGGACACTAGCGGGGGAGAGACCCAGTACTTC
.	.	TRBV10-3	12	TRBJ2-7	CAISPPRGEQYF	TGTGCCATCAGCCCCCCAAGAGGCGAGCAGTACTTC
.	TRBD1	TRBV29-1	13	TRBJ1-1	CSASTGPDTEAFF	TGCAGCGCTTCGACAGGGCCGGACACTGAAGCTTTCTTT
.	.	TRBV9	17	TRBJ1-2	CASSETEDGKLPYGYTF	TGTGCCAGCAGCGAGACGGAGGACGGAAAGCTTCCCTATGGCTACACCTTC
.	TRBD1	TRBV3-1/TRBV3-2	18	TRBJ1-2	CAGSQDEGAGPGGYGYTF	TGTGCCGGCAGCCAAGATGAGGGGGCAGGCCCAGGAGGCTATGGCTACACCTTC
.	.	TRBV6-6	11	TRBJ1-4	CASGPQGELFF	TGTGCCAGCGGCCCCCAGGGTGAACTGTTTTTT
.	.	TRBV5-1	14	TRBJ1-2	CASSLVSGADGYTF	TGCGCCAGCAGCTTGGTCTCAGGAGCGGATGGCTACACCTTC
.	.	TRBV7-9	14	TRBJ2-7	CASSGGTLTYEQYF	TGTGCCAGCAGCGGAGGGACGTTGACCTACGAGCAGTACTTC
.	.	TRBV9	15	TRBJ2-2	CASSVGQENTGELFF	TGTGCCAGCAGCGTAGGTCAGGAGAACACCGGGGAGCTGTTTTTT
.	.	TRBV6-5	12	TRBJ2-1	CASSPRYNEQFF	TGTGCCAGCAGTCCGCGATACAATGAGCAGTTCTTC
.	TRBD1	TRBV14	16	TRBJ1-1	CASSQTADRGGTEAFF	TGTGCCAGCAGCCAGACCGCTGACAGGGGAGGCACTGAAGCTTTCTTT
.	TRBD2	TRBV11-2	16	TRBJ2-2	CASSLASGGFAGELFF	TGTGCCAGCAGCTTAGCCAGCGGGGGTTTCGCCGGGGAGCTGTTTTTT
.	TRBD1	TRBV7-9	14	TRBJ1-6	CASSLDRGASPLHF	TGTGCCAGCAGCTTAGACAGGGGTGCTTCACCCCTCCACTTT
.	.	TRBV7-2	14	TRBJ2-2	CASSFSGNTGELFF	TGTGCCAGCAGTTTCAGCGGGAACACCGGGGAGCTGTTTTTT
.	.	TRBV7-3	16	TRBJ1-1	CASSLRRGNLNTEAFF	TGTGCCAGCAGCCTCAGAAGGGGCAACTTGAACACTGAAGCTTTCTTT
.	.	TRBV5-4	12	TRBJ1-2	CASSSTGYGYTF	TGTGCCAGCAGCTCGACAGGCTATGGCTACACCTTC
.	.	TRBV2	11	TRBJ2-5	CASSSGETQYF	TGTGCCAGCAGCTCCGGGGAGACCCAGTACTTC
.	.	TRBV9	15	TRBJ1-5	CASSVGQGDNQPQHF	TGTGCCAGCAGCGTAGGCCAGGGCGATAATCAGCCCCAGCATTTT
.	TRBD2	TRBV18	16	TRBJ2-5	CASSPSTSGGIQTQYF	TGTGCCAGCTCACCTTCGACTAGCGGGGGTATACAGACCCAGTACTTC
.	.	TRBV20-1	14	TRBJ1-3	CSANEQDSGNTIYF	TGCAGTGCTAATGAACAGGACTCTGGAAACACCATATATTTT
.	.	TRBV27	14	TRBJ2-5	CASSLFAGVETQYF	TGTGCCAGCAGTTTATTCGCAGGGGTCGAGACCCAGTACTTC
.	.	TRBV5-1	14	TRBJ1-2	CASSLAQAVYGYTF	TGCGCCAGCAGCTTGGCCCAAGCGGTTTATGGCTACACCTTC
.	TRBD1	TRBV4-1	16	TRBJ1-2	CASSQIRQGSNYGYTF	TGCGCCAGCAGCCAAATAAGACAGGGCAGCAACTATGGCTACACCTTC
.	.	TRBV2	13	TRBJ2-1	CASSQTLVNEQFF	TGTGCCAGCAGCCAGACCCTAGTCAATGAGCAGTTCTTC
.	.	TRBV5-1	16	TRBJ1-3	CASSFTGSLSGNTIYF	TGCGCCAGCAGCTTTACAGGGTCCCTCTCTGGAAACACCATATATTTT
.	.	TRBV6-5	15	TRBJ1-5	CASSIQGTSNQPQHF	TGTGCCAGCAGTATACAGGGAACAAGCAATCAGCCCCAGCATTTT
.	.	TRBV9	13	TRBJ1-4	CASSASLGEKLFF	TGTGCCAGCAGCGCCTCCCTTGGCGAAAAACTGTTTTTT
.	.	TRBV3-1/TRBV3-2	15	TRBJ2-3	CASSQGSGWPDTQYF	TGTGCCAGCAGCCAAGGATCAGGGTGGCCAGATACGCAGTATTTT
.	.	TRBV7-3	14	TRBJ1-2	CASSLGGRDYGYTF	TGTGCCAGCAGCTTGGGGGGGCGCGACTATGGCTACACCTTC
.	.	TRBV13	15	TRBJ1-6	CASSLTGGPNSPLHF	TGTGCCAGCAGCTTAACGGGGGGCCCTAATTCACCCCTCCACTTT
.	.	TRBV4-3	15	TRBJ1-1	CASSQELRYNTEAFF	TGCGCCAGCAGCCAAGAGTTGAGGTACAACACTGAAGCTTTCTTT
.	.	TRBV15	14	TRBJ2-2	CATSRERGTGELFF	TGTGCCACCAGCAGAGAAAGGGGTACCGGGGAGCTGTTTTTT